This T cell receptor (beta chain) was obtained from a study of T cells in Graves' hyperthyroidism and ophthalmopathy. Study-wide results and caveats: Within blood appeared most thyroid clonotypes that had expanded above 0.001.

V shed 4 bases, J shed 4 bases, and the junction held 8 bases outside the gene matches. Germline CDR1 reads DFQATT; CDR2 reads SNEGSKA (reference sequence). This CDR3 is 14 amino acids long. TCR beta CDR3 region amplification was performed from RNA transcripts. Initially, a first-round RT-PCR of the TCR CDR3 employed the HTBI primer set. TCRdb recomputed calls from the multiplex PCR reads with MiXCR, one row per CDR3 protein. The sample includes 540,000 or so distinct CDR3 sequences, roughly 46% of them seen just once. Note on this clonotype: Its antigen is still unknown.

The sequence was collected from an adult woman with Graves' disease, either hyperthyroidism or ophthalmopathy (not recorded which). Sequencing used peripheral blood or thyroid tissue (not recorded which). The chain links TRBV20-1 to TRBJ1-2, with 8 bases matching TRBD1. The CDR3 sequence: CSATRTGSPYGYTF. The CDR3 DNA reads TGCAGTGCTACCCGGACAGGGTCCCCCTATGGCTACACCTTC.